The source of this TCR beta chain is a study of T cell repertoires in cytomegalovirus infection. Overall study: It can be stated that public TCR beta signatures indicated CMV infection as well as a matching HLA type.

TCRdb re-called the reads with MiXCR, one entry per CDR3 protein. The sample has about half a million distinct CDR3 sequences; about two fifths are singletons. This clonotype has more than one count but fewer than ten. Its target is unknown. The J segment lost 0 bases and the V segment lost 2 bases, leaving 6 bases of the junction unmatched. CDR1 and CDR2 from the germline V gene are SGHNT and YYREEE (reference sequence). CDR3 length equals 17 residues. This chain uses TRBV5-4 with TRBJ2-3; 10 bases agree with TRBD2. The source was cultured PBMCs, collected from culture after CMV antigen stimulation. The TCR was taken from a human donor in good health (CMV status not recorded). Some clones in this sample may be carry-over from other donors' samples. The chain's CDR3 is CASSLTIAGGSTDTQYF. CDR3 sequence (DNA): TGTGCCAGCAGCTTAACCATAGCGGGGGGTAGCACAGATACGCAGTATTTT.